The 20 T cell receptor beta chains given below trace back to one sample, sequenced in a study of cytomegalovirus exposure and HLA in healthy donors. Primers included in the PCR were 60 Vbeta and 13 Jbeta primers. The repertoire was sequenced with immunoSEQ multiplex PCR; TCRdb's copy has only in-frame clones and lacks some. The sample lists about 85,000 clones, 70% to 80% occurring once. The source material was PBMCs. Receptor source: a woman aged 50 to 60 in good health and CMV-seropositive.

Only a few counts were recorded for this clone. The chain joins TRBV15 to TRBJ1-4; D not resolved. The CDR3 extends over 13 amino acids. Germline CDR1 LNHNV, CDR2 YYDKDF (reference sequence). Trimming stripped 5 bases from V and 5 bases from J, with 9 bases between. CDR3 loop: CATSVQRNEKLFF. The CDR3 coding sequence is TGTGCCACCAGCGTACAGAGAAATGAAAAACTGTTTTTT.

The gene calls are TRBV5-1 and TRBJ1-1; D possibly corresponds to TRBD1 (6 bases). Germline V gene lookup returns CDR1 SGHRS and CDR2 YFSETQ. V was clipped by 4 bases and J by 1 base, with 11 bases between them. The CDR3 is 14 residues long. CDR3 loop: CASSQQGQNTEAFF. CDR3 in DNA: TGCGCCAGCAGCCAACAGGGACAGAACACTGAAGCTTTCTTT.

The genes are TRBV29-1 and TRBJ1-2; TRBD1 agrees at 7 bases. CDR1 is SQVTM and CDR2 is ANQGSEA in the germline V gene. With V trimmed by 7 bases and J by 5 bases, 7 bases remained unmatched. The length of the CDR3 is 12 residues. The CDR3 sequence is CSDLGQNYGYTF. In nucleotides, the CDR3 is TGCAGCGACCTGGGACAGAATTATGGCTACACCTTC.

The chain uses TRBV5-6 and TRBJ1-6; 9 bases map to TRBD1. J gave up 9 bases and V 2 bases, and 6 bases lay outside the gene matches. The CDR3 is 15 amino acids. The germline gives CDR1 SGHDT, CDR2 YYEEEE. In nucleotides, the CDR3 is TGTGCCAGCAGCTTCACCGGGACAGGGATTTCACCCCTCCACTTT. Residues: CASSFTGTGISPLHF.

V and J are TRBV6-1 and TRBJ2-6, with D possibly matching TRBD2 (5 bases). The germline CDR1 and CDR2 sequences are MNHNS and SASEGT. The length of the CDR3 is 20 residues. The germline V and J ends were trimmed by 2 bases and 0 bases, with 20 bases remaining between them. CDR3 nucleotide sequence: TGTGCCAGCAGTGAAAGTTTTGGAGGCAGGTTGCTCTCTGGGGCCAACGTCCTGACTTTC. This gives the protein CASSESFGGRLLSGANVLTF.

The chain is built from TRBV18 and TRBJ2-5, with a possible D match to TRBD1 (7 bases). The CDR3 runs 16 residues. Trimming took 6 bases from V and 2 from J, leaving 19 bases between them. Germline V lookup: CDR1 KGHSH, CDR2 LQKENI. The CDR3 DNA sequence: TGTGCCAGCTCCCCCGGGGGACAGACCTTACAAGAGACCCAGTACTTC. Its translation: CASSPGGQTLQETQYF.

This chain uses TRBV5-4 with TRBJ2-7; D is possibly TRBD1 (5 bases). CDR1 SGHNT and CDR2 YYREEE come from the germline V gene (reference sequence). The CDR3 consists of 15 residues. V gave up 3 bases and J gave up 6 bases, with 19 bases separating them. Here the CDR3 DNA reads TGTGCCAGCAGCTCCCTACCAGGGCAGGGTCGCGAGCAGTACTTC. Residues: CASSSLPGQGREQYF.

The chain couples TRBV4-1 to TRBJ2-7; D perhaps matches TRBD1 (5 bases). CDR1 is MGHRA and CDR2 is YSYEKL in the germline V gene. This CDR3 contains 15 residues. V was shortened by 3 bases and J by 3 bases, with 15 bases between the two germline ends. Written as DNA, the CDR3 is TGCGCCAGCAGCCAGGTCCAGGGTGGCCTCTACGAGCAGTACTTC. It translates to CASSQVQGGLYEQYF.

A single count supports this clone. V usage is TRBV2 and J usage is TRBJ1-1; tentative D call: TRBD1 (5 bases). Germline V lookup: CDR1 SNHLY, CDR2 FYNNEI. The CDR3 totals 15 residues. The V and J ends lost 0 bases and 4 bases respectively, with 12 bases between them. The CDR3 loop reads CASSEARSGLTEAFF. The CDR3, as DNA: TGTGCCAGCAGTGAAGCGAGGTCAGGGCTCACTGAAGCTTTCTTT.

This clone was seen a handful of times. Written as DNA, the CDR3 is TGCGCCAGCAGCTTGGATCCAGGGGGAGCTGAAGCTTTCTTT. This encodes CASSLDPGGAEAFF. The chain is built from TRBV5-1 and TRBJ1-1; the match to TRBD1 covers 7 bases. This CDR3 region has 14 residues. In germline, CDR1 is SGHRS, CDR2 YFSETQ. The trim removed 0 bases at V and 6 bases at J, leaving 5 bases unmatched.

The chain is built from TRBV9 and TRBJ2-7, with TRBD1 as a possible D gene (5 bases). CDR1 is SGDLS, CDR2 YYNGEE, per germline. The CDR3 spans 11 residues. V lost 8 bases to trimming and J lost 4 bases, with 10 bases between them. CDR3 bases: TGTGCCAGGTACTACAGGTACGAGCAGTACGTC. It is translated as CARYYRYEQYV.

The V and J genes are TRBV5-5 and TRBJ1-6, with a tentative D call TRBD1 (6 bases). The CDR3 contains 17 residues. CDR1 and CDR2 from the germline V gene are SGHKS and YYEKEE (reference sequence). The V end lost 5 bases, the J end lost 0 bases, and 15 bases lay between the germline ends. The CDR3 reads CASRGNREGSYNSPLHF. In DNA form, the CDR3 reads TGTGCCAGCAGGGGTAACAGGGAAGGCTCCTATAATTCACCCCTCCACTTT.

The chain has TRBV6-5 and TRBJ2-1, with 7 bases identical to TRBD2. This CDR3 comprises 13 residues. The trim removed 8 bases at V and 5 bases at J, leaving 6 bases unmatched. Looked up from germline, CDR1 is MNHEY and CDR2 is SVGAGI. In DNA, the CDR3 is TGTGCCAGCCCGGGACTAAAAAACAATGAGCAGTTCTTC. Residues: CASPGLKNNEQFF.

The chain has TRBV19 and TRBJ2-3; 9 bases are a match to TRBD1. Germline trimming cut 5 bases from V and 4 bases from J; bases unmatched to any gene: 10. Looked up from germline, CDR1 is LNHDA and CDR2 is SQIVND (reference sequence). The CDR3 runs 16 residues. In DNA, the CDR3 is TGTGCCAGTAGTCCCGTTAACAGGGGGCGCGCAGATACGCAGTATTTT. This gives the protein CASSPVNRGRADTQYF.

The rearrangement links TRBV11-3 to TRBJ2-5; possible D gene TRBD2, 6 bases. This CDR3 is built from 14 residues. The germline V and J ends were trimmed by 5 bases and 3 bases, with 13 bases remaining between them. Germline-derived CDR1 and CDR2 are SGHNT and YENEEA. DNA for the CDR3: TGTGCCAGCAGCCGAATCGGGGGAGAAGAGACCCAGTACTTC. This encodes CASSRIGGEETQYF.

This clone turned up a few times. This chain connects TRBV14 to TRBJ2-2, with a tentative D call TRBD2 (6 bases). The CDR3 contains 14 residues. V lost 4 bases and J lost 7, with 13 bases in between. The germline gives CDR1 SGHDN, CDR2 FVKESK. The CDR3 DNA reads as TGTGCCAGCAGCCTGCACGGGGGTAACGGGGAGCTGTTTTTT. This encodes CASSLHGGNGELFF.

This chain uses TRBV18 with TRBJ1-3; D possibly corresponds to TRBD1 (6 bases). The CDR3 has 15 residues. Germline assignment: CDR1 KGHSH and CDR2 LQKENI. Trimming shortened V by 9 bases and J by 0 bases, and 15 bases separated the two germline ends. The CDR3 sequence is CASSWDTSSGNTIYF. Written as DNA, the CDR3 is TGTGCCAGTTCCTGGGACACCTCCTCTGGAAACACCATATATTTT. The full variable domain, completed using reference TRBV18 and TRBJ1-3, is NAGVMQNPRHLVRRRGQEARLRCSPMKGHSHVYWYRQLPEEGLKFMVYLQKENIIDESGMPKERFSAEFPKEGPSILRIQQVVRGDSAAYFCASSWDTSSGNTIYFGEGSWLTVV.

This clone was found once. This chain uses TRBV19 with TRBJ2-6, with TRBD1 matching 8 bases. V was pared by 2 bases and J by 5 bases, with 2 bases of the junction left unmatched. This CDR3 contains 15 residues. The germline CDR1 and CDR2 sequences are LNHDA and SQIVND (reference sequence). DNA for the CDR3: TGTGCCAGTAGTATACAGGGGGCTCGGGCCAACGTCCTGACTTTC. This sequence encodes CASSIQGARANVLTF.

This clone was recorded a few times. This sequence joins TRBV2 and TRBJ2-1, with 8 positions matching TRBD2. The CDR3 consists of 15 residues. The trim removed 5 bases at V and 3 bases at J, leaving 6 bases unmatched. The germline V gene encodes CDR1 SNHLY and CDR2 FYNNEI. In DNA, the CDR3 is TGTGCCAGCAGTCCCTCTAGCGGGTTCTACAATGAGCAGTTCTTC. Its protein is CASSPSSGFYNEQFF.

The chain recombines TRBV5-4 with TRBJ2-3; D is possibly TRBD2 (6 bases). The V gene's germline CDR1 is SGHNT and CDR2 YYREEE (reference sequence). The V gene lost 0 bases and the J gene lost 6 bases, with 17 bases spanning the gap. The CDR3 covers 16 residues. This chain's CDR3 is CASSLAGGSPRDTQYF. DNA for the CDR3: TGTGCCAGCAGCTTGGCCGGGGGATCCCCGAGGGATACGCAGTATTTT.